Following are 14 T cell receptor beta chains from one sample sequenced in a study of blood T cell repertoires in COVID-19. Clones were read by immunoSEQ multiplex PCR, and TCRdb kept only the in-frame ones, dropping some. The table shows 400,000 or so clones, with roughly 89% occurring only once. The specimen was peripheral blood. The origin of the receptors is a young man with COVID-19, enrolled during active disease.

This chain uses TRBV7-9 with TRBJ2-1, with D maybe TRBD1 (5 bases). The V end was cut by 5 bases, the J end by 2 bases, with 10 bases between. The length of the CDR3 is 14 residues. In germline, CDR1 is SEHNR, CDR2 FQNEAQ (reference sequence). This CDR3 reads CASSTATAYNEQFF. The CDR3 coding sequence is TGTGCCAGCAGCACCGCGACAGCCTACAATGAGCAGTTCTTC.

The V and J genes are TRBV5-1 and TRBJ2-6; D is unresolved. With 0 bases removed from V and 0 bases from J, the gap between germline ends came to 7 bases. CDR1 is SGHRS, CDR2 YFSETQ, per germline. This CDR3 has 16 amino acids. For the CDR3, the DNA is TGCGCCAGCAGCTTGGAGCCGGGCTCTGGGGCCAACGTCCTGACTTTC. It encodes CASSLEPGSGANVLTF.

The chain links TRBV3-1 (or the pseudogene TRBV3-2) to TRBJ2-7; 8 bases are a match to TRBD2. Germline V lookup: CDR1 LGHDT, CDR2 YNNKEL (reference sequence). The CDR3 loop spans 15 amino acids. With 3 bases clipped from V and 3 bases from J, the junction kept 7 bases outside the gene matches. The CDR3 bases are TGTGCCAGCAGCCACGTCGGGGGGGCGGACTACGAGCAGTACTTC. It yields the protein CASSHVGGADYEQYF.

This clone turned up a few times. The chain couples TRBV5-4 to TRBJ2-1, with unresolved D. Germline values: CDR1 SGHNT, CDR2 YYREEE (reference sequence). Trimming cost V 0 bases and J 7 bases, with 5 bases left between them. CDR3 size: 12 residues. The CDR3 sequence is CASSLAGNEQFF. Written as DNA, the CDR3 is TGTGCCAGCAGCTTGGCCGGGAATGAGCAGTTCTTC.

V gene TRBV6-4 combines with J gene TRBJ1-1, with TRBD1 matching 11 bases. The CDR3 is 14 residues long. In germline, CDR1 is MRHNA, CDR2 SNTAGT. Unmatched junction bases numbered 4, after V lost 4 bases and J lost 6 bases. As DNA, the CDR3 is TGTGCCAGCAGTGTGTCGGACAGGGGGCCTGAAGCTTTCTTT. Translated: CASSVSDRGPEAFF.

Only one count was recorded for this clone. The chain links TRBV27 to TRBJ2-7, with D perhaps TRBD2 (6 bases). Germline CDR1 MNHEY, CDR2 SMNVEV (reference sequence). V shed 6 bases and J shed 2 bases, with 17 bases lying between them. The CDR3 sequence is 15 residues long. The CDR3 sequence: CASRIAAGTPYEQYF. The CDR3 nucleotides are TGTGCCAGCAGGATCGCGGCGGGAACCCCCTACGAGCAGTACTTC.

The chain links TRBV29-1 to TRBJ2-7, with TRBD2 identical over 10 bases. The V segment lost 5 bases and the J segment 7 bases; nucleotides outside the gene matches: 11. The CDR3 length is 14 residues. The germline V gene encodes CDR1 SQVTM and CDR2 ANQGSEA. The CDR3 reads CSVLLAGLGEEQYF. The CDR3, as DNA: TGCAGCGTTCTACTAGCGGGACTTGGGGAGGAGCAGTACTTC.

Worth noting for this clone: This CDR3 is also generated by other DNA sequences in the sample. This chain connects TRBV5-1 to TRBJ2-1; D remains ambiguous. The germline V gene has CDR1 SGHRS and CDR2 YFSETQ. Trimming removed 1 base from V and 0 bases from J, with 5 bases in between. This CDR3 region has 14 residues. CDR3 bases: TGCGCCAGCAGCTTGCTGAGCTCCTACAATGAGCAGTTCTTC. It translates to CASSLLSSYNEQFF.

This chain uses TRBV6-5 with TRBJ1-6; possibly TRBD1 for D (5 bases). The V gene's germline CDR1 is MNHEY and CDR2 SVGAGI. The CDR3 covers 15 residues. Deletions cut 4 bases from V and 4 bases from J, with 11 bases between. CDR3 residues: CASSSNQGYNSPLHF. CDR3 DNA sequence: TGTGCCAGCAGTTCCAACCAGGGTTATAATTCACCCCTCCACTTT.

In its sample, this clone was seen once. The genes are TRBV7-8 and TRBJ1-2; 7 bases map to TRBD1. Per the germline V gene, CDR1 is SGHVS and CDR2 is FQNEAQ. This CDR3 contains 17 residues. The V and J ends lost 1 base and 8 bases, in that order; junction bases with no gene match: 16. As DNA, the CDR3 is TGTGCCAGCAGCTTAGTCCCCCCAGGGCAGGGGGTACGCGGCTACACCTTC. It encodes CASSLVPPGQGVRGYTF.

This CDR3 reads CASSQLGATRGQGVEGYTF. The CDR3 DNA sequence: TGCGCCAGCAGCCAACTGGGGGCGACTAGGGGACAGGGGGTAGAAGGCTACACCTTC. This rearrangement joins TRBV4-1 to TRBJ1-2; 11 bases align to TRBD1. Per the germline V gene, CDR1 is MGHRA and CDR2 is YSYEKL. The CDR3 is 19 amino acids. V dropped 2 bases and J dropped 8; count of bases not matched to a gene: 19.

The chain couples TRBV18 to TRBJ1-2; tentative D call: TRBD1 (6 bases). The CDR3 totals 14 residues. Trimming stripped 2 bases from V and 8 bases from J, with 15 bases between. Germline lookup yields CDR1 KGHSH and CDR2 LQKENI. The CDR3 protein is CASSPTTNREGYTF. The DNA of the CDR3 is TGTGCCAGCTCACCAACAACAAACAGGGAAGGCTACACCTTC. The complete variable domain, with remaining parts taken from reference TRBV18 and TRBJ1-2, reads NAGVMQNPRHLVRRRGQEARLRCSPMKGHSHVYWYRQLPEEGLKFMVYLQKENIIDESGMPKERFSAEFPKEGPSILRIQQVVRGDSAAYFCASSPTTNREGYTFGSGTRLTVV.

This clone appeared a single time. The rearrangement uses TRBV19 and TRBJ1-5; D unresolved. Germline CDR1 is LNHDA and CDR2 is SQIVND (reference sequence). Deletions cut 1 base from V and 5 bases from J, with 9 bases between. CDR3 length: 14 residues. Here the CDR3 reads CASSIGGRDQPQHF. CDR3 in DNA: TGTGCCAGTAGTATAGGAGGCCGAGATCAGCCCCAGCATTTT.

This clone was seen just once. The chain recombines TRBV4-2 with TRBJ2-1; D call uncertain. Germline values: CDR1 LGHNA, CDR2 YNFKEQ. The CDR3 has 15 residues. The V and J ends lost 1 base and 8 bases respectively, with 15 bases between them. The CDR3 coding sequence is TGTGCCAGCAGCCAAGGTCTCAGGCAAGGCGATGAGCAGTTCTTC. This gives the protein CASSQGLRQGDEQFF.